The entry below describes one T cell receptor (beta chain). This entry comes from a study of cytomegalovirus exposure and HLA in healthy donors. The CDR3 totals 16 residues. J gave up 7 bases and V 4 bases, and 13 bases lay outside the gene matches. The germline CDR1 and CDR2 sequences are SGHDT and YYEEEE. The primer mix had 60 Vbeta and 13 Jbeta primers. The assay was immunoSEQ multiplex PCR, and TCRdb's table has in-frame clones only and misses some. The sample includes roughly 42,000 clones. The material sequenced was PBMCs. This chain joins TRBV5-6 and TRBJ2-1, with 8 bases identical to TRBD2. This TCR was recovered from a young man in good health and CMV-seronegative. The CDR3 bases are TGTGCCAGCAGCGCAACCGGGACTAGGGTCGTGAATGAGCAGTTCTTC. Translating gives CASSATGTRVVNEQFF.